Shown below are 2 T cell receptor beta chains from a single sample sequenced in a study of monozygotic twins with inflammatory bowel disease. TCRdb reprocessed the 5' RACE reads and keeps a single row for each CDR3 protein, giving no DNA. The data show 200,000 to 250,000 distinct CDR3 sequences, and the top ten clones hold around 1.5%. The source material was blood. The receptors stem from a human donor with ulcerative colitis or Crohn's disease, or a healthy co-twin of an affected twin (not recorded which).

The rearrangement joins TRBV14 to TRBJ2-2; TCRdb proposes TRBD2, but this gene call is untestable without DNA. From germline, CDR1 is SGHDN and CDR2 FVKESK. CDR3 length equals 14 residues. This CDR3 is CASRRRGNTGELFF. Looking up the rest from reference TRBV14 and TRBJ2-2 gives the full variable domain: EAGVTQFPSHSVIEKGQTVTLRCDPISGHDNLYWYRRVMGKEIKFLLHFVKESKQDESGMPNNRFLAERTGGTYSTLKVQPAELEDSGVYFCASRRRGNTGELFFGEGSRLTVL.

CDR3 sequence: CASSYGDYNSPLHF. This sequence joins TRBV6-6 and TRBJ1-6. Germline loops: CDR1 MNHNY, CDR2 SVGAGI (reference sequence). The CDR3 is 14 amino acids.